The T cell receptor (beta chain) under discussion was sequenced for a study of blood T cell repertoires in COVID-19. The length of the CDR3 is 15 residues. V was trimmed by 0 bases and J by 2 bases, leaving 11 bases between them. Germline V gives CDR1 SGDLS, CDR2 YYNGEE. TCRdb's copy holds only in-frame clones and misses some; the assay was immunoSEQ multiplex PCR. This repertoire shows roughly 300,000 clones, 85% found once; its top ten account for around 2.5%. The sample holds a few counts of this clone. The J gene is TRBJ1-1, the V gene TRBV9; weak D call: TRBD1 (5 bases). This sequence was found in a woman in her forties or fifties who had recovered from COVID-19. The sample was PBMCs or T cells enriched from blood (not recorded which). The CDR3 DNA reads as TGTGCCAGCAGCGTAGCGGGGGGTACAAACACTGAAGCTTTCTTT. It encodes CASSVAGGTNTEAFF. The complete variable domain, with remaining parts taken from reference TRBV9 and TRBJ1-1, reads DSGVTQTPKHLITATGQRVTLRCSPRSGDLSVYWYQQSLDQGLQFLIQYYNGEERAKGNILERFSAQQFPDLHSELNLSSLELGDSALYFCASSVAGGTNTEAFFGQGTRLTVV.